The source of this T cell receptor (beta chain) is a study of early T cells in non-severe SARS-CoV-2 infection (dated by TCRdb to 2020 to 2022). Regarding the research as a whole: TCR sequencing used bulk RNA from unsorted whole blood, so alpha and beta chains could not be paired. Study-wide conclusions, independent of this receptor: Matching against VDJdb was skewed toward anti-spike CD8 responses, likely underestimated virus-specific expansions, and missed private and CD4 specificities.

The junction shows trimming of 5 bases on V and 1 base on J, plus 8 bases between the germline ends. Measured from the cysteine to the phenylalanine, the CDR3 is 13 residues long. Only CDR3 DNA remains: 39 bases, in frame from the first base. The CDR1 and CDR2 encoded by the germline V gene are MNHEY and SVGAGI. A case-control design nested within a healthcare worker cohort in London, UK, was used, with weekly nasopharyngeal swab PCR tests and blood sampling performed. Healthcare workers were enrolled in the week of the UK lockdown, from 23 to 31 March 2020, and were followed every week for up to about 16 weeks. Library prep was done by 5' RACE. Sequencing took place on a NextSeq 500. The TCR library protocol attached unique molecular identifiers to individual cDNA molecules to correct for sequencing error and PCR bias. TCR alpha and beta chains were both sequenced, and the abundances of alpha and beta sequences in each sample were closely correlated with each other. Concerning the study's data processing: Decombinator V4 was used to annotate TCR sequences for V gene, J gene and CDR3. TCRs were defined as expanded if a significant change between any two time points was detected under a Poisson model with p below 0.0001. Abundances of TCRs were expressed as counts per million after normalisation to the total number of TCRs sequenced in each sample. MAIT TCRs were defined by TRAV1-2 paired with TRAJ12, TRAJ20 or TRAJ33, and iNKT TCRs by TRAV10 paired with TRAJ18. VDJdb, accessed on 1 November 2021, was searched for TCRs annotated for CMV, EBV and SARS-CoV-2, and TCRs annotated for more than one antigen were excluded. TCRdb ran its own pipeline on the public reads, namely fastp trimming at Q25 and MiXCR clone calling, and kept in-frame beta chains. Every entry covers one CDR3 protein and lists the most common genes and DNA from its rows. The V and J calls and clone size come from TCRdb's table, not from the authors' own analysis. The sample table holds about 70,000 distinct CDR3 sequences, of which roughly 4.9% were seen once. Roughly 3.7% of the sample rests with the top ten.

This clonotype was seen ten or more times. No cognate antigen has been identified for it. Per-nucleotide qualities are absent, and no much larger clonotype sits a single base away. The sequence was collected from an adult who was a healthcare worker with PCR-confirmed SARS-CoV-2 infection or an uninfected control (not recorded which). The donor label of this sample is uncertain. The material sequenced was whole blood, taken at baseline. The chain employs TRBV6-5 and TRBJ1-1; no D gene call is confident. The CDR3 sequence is CASSRGWNTEAFF. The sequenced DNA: TGTGCCAGCAGTCGAGGGTGGAACACTGAAGCTTTCTTT.